This T cell receptor beta chain was recorded in a study of blood T cells in healthy people across ages. Whole-study results and caveats: Expanded clonotype shifts may have been confounded, as the donors had an unknown CMV status.

This CDR3 is built from 17 residues. V lost 4 bases to trimming and J lost 5 bases; unmatched junction nucleotides: 17. Germline CDR1 reads SQVTM; CDR2 reads ANQGSEA. In regard to this clonotype: Its antigen is unidentified.

For the second PCR, which ran for 7 to 11 cycles, a sample-barcoded 5' primer and a J-beta primer mix were used. TCRdb redid the calling of the 5' RACE reads with MiXCR, one entry per CDR3 protein. The sample yields about a million distinct CDR3 sequences, about 51% seen once. Sequencing input: blood. The J gene is TRBJ2-5, the V gene TRBV29-1; 9 bases are shared with TRBD1. This receptor was obtained from a woman in her sixties in good health. CDR3 in DNA: TGCAGCGTTGTGGGGACAGGGATTTTTATAGGTTTTGAGACCCAGTACTTC. Translated, it gives CSVVGTGIFIGFETQYF.